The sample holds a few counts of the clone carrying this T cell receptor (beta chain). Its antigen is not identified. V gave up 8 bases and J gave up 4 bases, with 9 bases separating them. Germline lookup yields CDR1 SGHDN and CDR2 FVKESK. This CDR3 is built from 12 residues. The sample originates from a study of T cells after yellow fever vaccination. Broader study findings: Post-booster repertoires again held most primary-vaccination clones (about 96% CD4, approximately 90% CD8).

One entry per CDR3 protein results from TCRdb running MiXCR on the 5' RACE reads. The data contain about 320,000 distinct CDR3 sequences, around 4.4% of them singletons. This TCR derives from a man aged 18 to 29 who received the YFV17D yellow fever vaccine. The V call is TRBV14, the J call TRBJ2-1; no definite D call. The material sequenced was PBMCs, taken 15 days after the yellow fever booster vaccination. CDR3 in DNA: TGTGCCAGCGCGTACGGTTACAATGAGCAGTTCTTC. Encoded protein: CASAYGYNEQFF.